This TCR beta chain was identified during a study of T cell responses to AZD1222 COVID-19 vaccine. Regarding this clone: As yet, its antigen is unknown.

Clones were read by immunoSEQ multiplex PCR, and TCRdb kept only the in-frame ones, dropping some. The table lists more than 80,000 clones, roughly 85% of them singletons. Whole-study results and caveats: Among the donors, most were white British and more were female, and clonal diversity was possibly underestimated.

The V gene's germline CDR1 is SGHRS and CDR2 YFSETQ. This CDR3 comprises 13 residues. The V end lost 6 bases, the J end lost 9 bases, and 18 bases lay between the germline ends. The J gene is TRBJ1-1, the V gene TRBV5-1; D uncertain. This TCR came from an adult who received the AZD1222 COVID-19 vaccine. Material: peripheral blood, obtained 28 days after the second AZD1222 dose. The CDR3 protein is CASTPDLGRKAFF. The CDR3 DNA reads TGCGCCAGCACCCCGGATTTGGGCCGGAAAGCTTTCTTT. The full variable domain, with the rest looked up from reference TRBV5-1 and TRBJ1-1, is KAGVTQTPRYLIKTRGQQVTLSCSPISGHRSVSWYQQTPGQGLQFLFEYFSETQRNKGNFPGRFSGRQFSNSRSEMNVSTLELGDSALYLCASTPDLGRKAFFGQGTRLTVV.